This is a list of T cell receptor beta chains from one sample in a study of Ad26.COV2.S vaccination and SARS-CoV-2 variants. The repertoire was sequenced with immunoSEQ multiplex PCR; TCRdb's copy has only in-frame clones and lacks some. The sample yields approximately 300,000 clones, just over 85% seen once. Sequencing used peripheral blood, obtained in a trial of Ad26.COV2.S vaccine versus placebo. The receptors here all came from a person aged 18-60 years who received the Ad26.COV2.S COVID-19 vaccine or a placebo. Both conserved end residues are part of each CDR3. D genes are given only for firm matches. Only part of the rows carry a size: once, few, many, or a class if the clone is expanded.

v_gene	j_gene	d_gene	abundance	CDR3nt	CDR3aa
TRBV9	TRBJ1-1	NA	NA	TGTGCCAGCAGTTCATCGGGGGACACTGAAGCTTTCTTT	CASSSSGDTEAFF
TRBV27	TRBJ2-1	NA	NA	TGTGCCAGCAGTCTGGGAAGGGACTATGAGCAGTTCTTC	CASSLGRDYEQFF
TRBV6-2/TRBV6-3	TRBJ2-4	NA	NA	TGTGCCAGCAGTTACTCGTGGGGGAGAGCCAAAAACATTCAGTACTTC	CASSYSWGRAKNIQYF
TRBV5-1	TRBJ1-5	NA	NA	TGCGCCAGCAGCTTATTACCCTCGGATAGCAATCAGCCCCAGCATTTT	CASSLLPSDSNQPQHF
TRBV5-1	TRBJ1-3	NA	NA	TGCGCCAGCAGCTCCGGGGACTCTTACTCTGGAAACACCATATATTTT	CASSSGDSYSGNTIYF
TRBV7-3	TRBJ1-6	NA	NA	TGTGCCAGCAGCTTATCCGGGCCCAATTCACCCCTCCACTTT	CASSLSGPNSPLHF
TRBV12-3/TRBV12-4	TRBJ1-5	NA	NA	TGTGCCAGCGGGCGGGTCAATCAGCCCCAGCATTTT	CASGRVNQPQHF
TRBV2	TRBJ1-4	NA	NA	TGTGCCAGCAGTGTTGGGGAGATTGAAAAACTGTTTTTT	CASSVGEIEKLFF
TRBV9	TRBJ1-2	NA	NA	TGTGCCAGCAGCCCCGCAGGATCTAACTATGGCTACACCTTC	CASSPAGSNYGYTF
TRBV20-1	TRBJ2-7	TRBD2	NA	TGCAGTGCTGCACCGGGACTAGAGTTGTACTTC	CSAAPGLELYF
TRBV7-9	TRBJ1-5	NA	once	TGTGCCAGCAGCTTAGACGGGGGGAGGAATCAGCCCCAGCATTTT	CASSLDGGRNQPQHF
TRBV29-1	TRBJ2-5	NA	NA	TGCAGCGTTGGATTTCGGCAAGAGACCCAGTACTTC	CSVGFRQETQYF
TRBV5-4	TRBJ2-7	TRBD1	once	TGTGCCAGCAGCGAAGGGCCTGAGACAGGGTTCTACGAGCAGTACTTC	CASSEGPETGFYEQYF
TRBV10-3	TRBJ1-6	NA	NA	TGTGCCATCAGGACAGGAGGTCCTAATTCACCCCTCCACTTT	CAIRTGGPNSPLHF
TRBV5-6	TRBJ1-2	NA	NA	TGTGCCAGCAGCCCCAGACCACGACAGGATGGCTACACCTTC	CASSPRPRQDGYTF
TRBV18	TRBJ1-6	NA	NA	TGTGCCAGCTCACAACCGAACAGGGAGCATTCACCCCTCCACTTT	CASSQPNREHSPLHF
TRBV11-3	TRBJ1-1	NA	NA	TGTGCCAGCAGCCCGACAGGTCATAGCCCTGAAGCTTTCTTT	CASSPTGHSPEAFF
TRBV5-1	TRBJ2-3	NA	NA	TGCGCCAGCAGCTTCCCTCCGGGACATACCACAGATACGCAGTATTTT	CASSFPPGHTTDTQYF
TRBV27	TRBJ1-1	NA	NA	TGTGCCAGCAGTTTTTCAGGGGCTCGGGGCACTGAAGCTTTCTTT	CASSFSGARGTEAFF
TRBV11-2	TRBJ2-7	TRBD1	NA	TGTGCCAGCAGCTTAGATCGCATCCCCGGGGGACAGGGGAACGAGCAGTACTTC	CASSLDRIPGGQGNEQYF
TRBV7-7	TRBJ1-5	NA	NA	TGTGCCAGCAGCCTGGGAGTCAATCAGCCCCAGCATTTT	CASSLGVNQPQHF
TRBV2	TRBJ2-1	NA	NA	TGTGCCAGCGGGCAGGAAAACAATGAGCAGTTCTTC	CASGQENNEQFF
TRBV9	TRBJ2-1	TRBD2	NA	TGTGCCAGCAGCCAAGGACTAGCGGGGGATTACAATGAGCAGTTCTTC	CASSQGLAGDYNEQFF
TRBV5-1	TRBJ2-7	NA	NA	TGCGCCAGCAGCTTGGGAGGGACGGTGAGCTCCTACGAGCAGTACTTC	CASSLGGTVSSYEQYF
TRBV3-1/TRBV3-2	TRBJ1-5	NA	NA	TGTGCCAGCAGCCAAGATCTTGTTCCGAATCAGCCCCAGCATTTT	CASSQDLVPNQPQHF
TRBV4-2	TRBJ1-2	TRBD1	NA	TGTGCCAGCAGCCAAGATGCGGCAGGGGGGGACTATGGCTACACCTTC	CASSQDAAGGDYGYTF
TRBV5-1	TRBJ1-1	NA	NA	TGCGCCAGCAGCTCTGGTGCGTCAGGGGATGGGAACACTGAAGCTTTCTTT	CASSSGASGDGNTEAFF
TRBV25-1	TRBJ1-1	NA	NA	TGTGCCAGCAGGTCCGGGACGCAACTGGGCGGTGAAGCTTTCTTT	CASRSGTQLGGEAFF
TRBV20-1	TRBJ1-2	TRBD1	NA	TGCAGTGCTAGTCAGGGGGGCATCTATGGCTACACCTTC	CSASQGGIYGYTF
TRBV6-6	TRBJ2-5	TRBD2	NA	TGTGCCAGCAGTCTTGAGACGGGGGGGGAAGAGACCCAGTACTTC	CASSLETGGEETQYF
TRBV19	TRBJ1-4	NA	NA	TGTGCCAGTAGTAGCGGACAGTTGAAGGAAAAACTGTTTTTT	CASSSGQLKEKLFF
TRBV12-3/TRBV12-4	TRBJ1-2	NA	NA	TGTGCCAGCAGTTTACGTGAATTCAATGGCTACACCTTC	CASSLREFNGYTF
TRBV6-1	TRBJ1-5	NA	few	TGTGCCAGCAGTGAGACAGGCTCGGTTTGGCCCCAGCATTTT	CASSETGSVWPQHF
TRBV30	TRBJ1-4	NA	NA	TGTGCCTGGAGTGTGCGACAGACTAATGAAAAACTGTTTTTT	CAWSVRQTNEKLFF
TRBV30	TRBJ1-1	TRBD1	NA	TGTGCCTGGAGTGACGCCCAATACAGGGGCGTCTTAGACACTGAAGCTTTCTTT	CAWSDAQYRGVLDTEAFF
TRBV7-9	TRBJ1-1	TRBD1	few	TGTGCCAGCAGCTCGCGGACAGGGGCAAGTGAAGCTTTCTTT	CASSSRTGASEAFF
TRBV7-9	TRBJ2-1	NA	NA	TGTGCCAGCAGCCGACAGACGAACTCGGGGTTCTTC	CASSRQTNSGFF
TRBV19	TRBJ1-2	NA	NA	TGTGCCAGTAGTCTACGGACCGCAAACTATGGCTACACCTTC	CASSLRTANYGYTF
TRBV7-2	TRBJ2-1	NA	NA	TGTGCCAGCAGCTTAGAGGGGAGCTCCTACAATGAGCAGTTCTTC	CASSLEGSSYNEQFF
TRBV5-1	TRBJ2-6	TRBD1	NA	TGCGCCAGCAGCCCAGGGCAGGGGGTAACTGGGGCCAACGTCCTGACTTTC	CASSPGQGVTGANVLTF
TRBV13	TRBJ1-1	NA	NA	TGTGCCAGCTCCTACAGGGTCCGGAACACTGAAGCTTTCTTT	CASSYRVRNTEAFF
TRBV7-8	TRBJ2-7	NA	once	TGTGCCAGCAGCTCTCAGCTCGAGCAGTACTTC	CASSSQLEQYF
TRBV2	TRBJ1-4	NA	NA	TGTGCCAGCAGCAATGAAAAACTGTTTTTT	CASSNEKLFF
TRBV18	TRBJ1-1	NA	NA	TGTGCCAGCTCACCGGGACAAACGAACACTGAAGCTTTCTTT	CASSPGQTNTEAFF